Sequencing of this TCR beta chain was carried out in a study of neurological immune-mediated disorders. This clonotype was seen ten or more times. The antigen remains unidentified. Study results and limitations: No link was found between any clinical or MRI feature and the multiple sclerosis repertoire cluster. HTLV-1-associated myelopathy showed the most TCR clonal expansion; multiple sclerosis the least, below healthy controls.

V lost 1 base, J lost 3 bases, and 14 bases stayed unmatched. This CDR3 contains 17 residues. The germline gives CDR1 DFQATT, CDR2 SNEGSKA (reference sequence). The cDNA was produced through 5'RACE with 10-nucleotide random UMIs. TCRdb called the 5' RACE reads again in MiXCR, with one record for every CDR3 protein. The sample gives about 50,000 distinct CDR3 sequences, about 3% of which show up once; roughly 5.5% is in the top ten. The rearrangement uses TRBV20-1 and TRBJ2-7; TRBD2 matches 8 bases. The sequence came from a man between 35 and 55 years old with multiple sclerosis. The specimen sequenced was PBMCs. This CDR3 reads CSARVRGGLSGYYEQYF. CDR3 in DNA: TGCAGTGCTAGAGTTCGGGGGGGCCTTTCTGGTTACTACGAGCAGTACTTC.